This T cell receptor beta chain derives from a study of T-cell reconstitution after alpha-beta-depleted transplantation in children. In germline, CDR1 is SGHRS, CDR2 YFSETQ. Trimming cost V 0 bases and J 0 bases, with 6 bases left between them. The CDR3 has 14 amino acids. A library of TCRbeta sequences, prepared with unique molecular identifiers, was generated. TCRdb recomputed calls from the PCR reads with MiXCR, one row per CDR3 protein. Altogether about 110,000 distinct CDR3 sequences are present, over 9% being singletons, with the ten largest covering approximately 7.6%. This clonotype was observed at least ten times.

This specimen consisted of PBMCs from the stem cell graft donor, obtained from the stem cell graft. J is TRBJ1-1 and V is TRBV5-1; D uncertain. This TCR was recovered from a human donor who donated a stem cell graft to a child with acute lymphoblastic leukemia. DNA for the CDR3: TGCGCCAGCAGCTTGGTTAGCATGAACACTGAAGCTTTCTTT. Translating gives CASSLVSMNTEAFF. Full variable domain (missing parts from reference TRBV5-1 and TRBJ1-1): KAGVTQTPRYLIKTRGQQVTLSCSPISGHRSVSWYQQTPGQGLQFLFEYFSETQRNKGNFPGRFSGRQFSNSRSEMNVSTLELGDSALYLCASSLVSMNTEAFFGQGTRLTVV.